This T cell receptor beta chain stems from a study of shared clonotypes between healthy human individuals. This clone has at least ten counts. CDR3 size: 14 residues. Trimming left V 7 bases short and J 5 bases short, with 17 bases between. Germline assignment: CDR1 SNHLY and CDR2 FYNNEI. Measured with immunoSEQ multiplex PCR; TCRdb has only the in-frame clones, and not every one. The sample holds some 350,000 clones, 74% seen once. The clonotype was recovered from a man aged 25 to 40 in good health. The rearrangement joins TRBV2 to TRBJ1-1; D ambiguous. The specimen was memory CD4+ T cells sorted from blood. Subset noted: CD45RA-negative fraction. The CDR3 bases are TGTGCCAGCATCCCAGAGGTGGGTGAGACTGAAGCTTTCTTT. Amino acid sequence: CASIPEVGETEAFF.